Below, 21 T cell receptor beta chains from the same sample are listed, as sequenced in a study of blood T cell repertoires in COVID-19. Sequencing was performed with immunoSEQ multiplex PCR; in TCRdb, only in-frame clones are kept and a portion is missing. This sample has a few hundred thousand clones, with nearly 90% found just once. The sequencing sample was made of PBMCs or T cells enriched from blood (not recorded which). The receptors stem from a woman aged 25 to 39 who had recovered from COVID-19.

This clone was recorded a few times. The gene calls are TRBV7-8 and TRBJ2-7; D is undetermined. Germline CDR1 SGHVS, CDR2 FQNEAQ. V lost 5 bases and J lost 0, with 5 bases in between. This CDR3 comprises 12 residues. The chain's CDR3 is CASSHYSYEQYF. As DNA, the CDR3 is TGTGCCAGCAGCCACTACTCCTACGAGCAGTACTTC.

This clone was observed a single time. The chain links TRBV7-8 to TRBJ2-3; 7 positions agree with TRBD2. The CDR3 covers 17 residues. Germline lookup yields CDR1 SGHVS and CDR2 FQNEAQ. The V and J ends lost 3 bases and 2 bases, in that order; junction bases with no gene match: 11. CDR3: CASSFNPPGLPTDTQYF. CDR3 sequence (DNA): TGTGCCAGCAGCTTTAACCCACCGGGACTACCCACAGATACGCAGTATTTT.

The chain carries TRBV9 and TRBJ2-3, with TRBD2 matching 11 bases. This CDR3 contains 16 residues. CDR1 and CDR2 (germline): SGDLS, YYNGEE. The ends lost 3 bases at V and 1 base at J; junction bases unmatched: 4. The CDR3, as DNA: TGTGCCAGCAGCGCTGGACTAGCGGGCCGCACAGATACGCAGTATTTT. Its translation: CASSAGLAGRTDTQYF.

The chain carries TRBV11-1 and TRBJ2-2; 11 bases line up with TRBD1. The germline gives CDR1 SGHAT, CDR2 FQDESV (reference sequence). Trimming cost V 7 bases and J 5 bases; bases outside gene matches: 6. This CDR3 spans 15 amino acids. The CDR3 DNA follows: TGTGCCAGCACGAGTGGGACAGGGGGGACCGGGGAGCTGTTTTTT. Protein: CASTSGTGGTGELFF.

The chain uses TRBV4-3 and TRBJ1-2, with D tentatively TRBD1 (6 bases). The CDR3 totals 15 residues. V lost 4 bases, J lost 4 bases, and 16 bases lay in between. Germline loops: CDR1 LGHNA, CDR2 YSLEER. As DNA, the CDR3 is TGCGCCAGCAGCCCTGACAGGAGTGGTGTCTATGGCTACACCTTC. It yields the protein CASSPDRSGVYGYTF.

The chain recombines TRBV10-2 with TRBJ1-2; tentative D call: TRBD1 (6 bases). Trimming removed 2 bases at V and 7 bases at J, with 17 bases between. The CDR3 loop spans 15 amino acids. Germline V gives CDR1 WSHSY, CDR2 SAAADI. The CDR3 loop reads CASSEAPRGEAGYTF. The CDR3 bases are TGCGCCAGCAGTGAGGCCCCCAGGGGTGAGGCTGGCTACACCTTC.

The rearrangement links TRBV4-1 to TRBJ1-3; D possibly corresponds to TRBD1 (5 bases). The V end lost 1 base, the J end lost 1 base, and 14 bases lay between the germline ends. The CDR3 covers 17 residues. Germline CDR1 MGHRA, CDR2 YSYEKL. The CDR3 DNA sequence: TGCGCCAGCAGCCAAGGGAGGGGTGGCCGTTCTGGAAACACCATATATTTT. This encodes CASSQGRGGRSGNTIYF.

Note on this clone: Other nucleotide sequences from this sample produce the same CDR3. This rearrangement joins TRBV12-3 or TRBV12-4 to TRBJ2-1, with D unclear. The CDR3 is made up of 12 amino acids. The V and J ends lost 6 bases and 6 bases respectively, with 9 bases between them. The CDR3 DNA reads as TGTGCCAGCAGCCCACTTAGCAATGAGCAGTTCTTC. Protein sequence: CASSPLSNEQFF.

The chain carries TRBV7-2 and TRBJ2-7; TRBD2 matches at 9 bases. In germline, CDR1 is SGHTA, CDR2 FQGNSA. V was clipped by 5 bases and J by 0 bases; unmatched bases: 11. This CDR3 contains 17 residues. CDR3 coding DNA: TGTGCCAGCAGCAGAGAGCGGGGGGCGGGGAGCTCCTACGAGCAGTACTTC. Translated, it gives CASSRERGAGSSYEQYF.

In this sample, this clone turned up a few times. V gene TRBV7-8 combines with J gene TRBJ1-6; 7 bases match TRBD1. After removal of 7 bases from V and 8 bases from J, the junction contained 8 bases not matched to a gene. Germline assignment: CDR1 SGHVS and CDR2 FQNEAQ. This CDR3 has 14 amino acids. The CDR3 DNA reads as TGTGCCAGCAAGGCAACAGGGGTAGATTCACCCCTCCACTTT. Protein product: CASKATGVDSPLHF.

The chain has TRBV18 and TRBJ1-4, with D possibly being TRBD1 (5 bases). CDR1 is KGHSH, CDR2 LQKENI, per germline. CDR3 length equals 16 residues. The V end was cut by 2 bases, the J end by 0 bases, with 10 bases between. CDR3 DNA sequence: TGTGCCAGCTCACCAAGGGGCCCGGCAACTAATGAAAAACTGTTTTTT. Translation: CASSPRGPATNEKLFF.

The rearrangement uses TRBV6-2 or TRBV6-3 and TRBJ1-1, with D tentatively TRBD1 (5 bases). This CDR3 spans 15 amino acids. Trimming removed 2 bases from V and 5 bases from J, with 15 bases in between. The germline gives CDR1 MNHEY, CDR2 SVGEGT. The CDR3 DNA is TGTGCCAGCAGTTACCCCGGGGGGTGGAGGACTGAAGCTTTCTTT. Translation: CASSYPGGWRTEAFF.

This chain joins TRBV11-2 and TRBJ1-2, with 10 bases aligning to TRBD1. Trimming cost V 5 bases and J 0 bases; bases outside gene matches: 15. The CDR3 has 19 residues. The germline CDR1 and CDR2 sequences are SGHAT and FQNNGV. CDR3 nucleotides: TGTGCCAGCAGCGGACAAACGGGACAGGGGACCCTCCCTAACTATGGCTACACCTTC. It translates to CASSGQTGQGTLPNYGYTF.

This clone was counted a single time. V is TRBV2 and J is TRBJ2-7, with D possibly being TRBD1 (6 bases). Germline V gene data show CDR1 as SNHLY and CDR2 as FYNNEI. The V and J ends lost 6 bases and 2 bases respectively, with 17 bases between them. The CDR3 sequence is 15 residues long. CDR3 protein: CASRPTGDTPYEQYF. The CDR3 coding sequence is TGTGCCAGCAGACCCACCGGGGACACTCCCTACGAGCAGTACTTC.

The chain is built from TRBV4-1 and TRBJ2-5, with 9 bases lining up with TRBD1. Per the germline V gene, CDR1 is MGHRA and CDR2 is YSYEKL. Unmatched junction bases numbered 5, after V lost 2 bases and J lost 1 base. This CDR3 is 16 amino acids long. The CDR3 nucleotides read TGCGCCAGCAGCCAAAAGGGACAGGGCATCCAAGAGACCCAGTACTTC. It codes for CASSQKGQGIQETQYF.

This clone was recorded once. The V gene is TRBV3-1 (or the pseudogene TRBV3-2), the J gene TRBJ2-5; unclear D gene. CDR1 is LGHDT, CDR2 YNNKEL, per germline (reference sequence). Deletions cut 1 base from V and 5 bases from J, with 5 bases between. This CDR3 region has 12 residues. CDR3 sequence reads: CASSQGGETQYF. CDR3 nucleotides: TGTGCCAGCAGCCAAGGAGGCGAGACCCAGTACTTC.

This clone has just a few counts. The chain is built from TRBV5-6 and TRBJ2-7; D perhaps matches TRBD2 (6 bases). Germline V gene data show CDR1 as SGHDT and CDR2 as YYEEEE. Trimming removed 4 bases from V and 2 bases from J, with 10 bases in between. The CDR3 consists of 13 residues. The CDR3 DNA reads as TGTGCCAGCAGCCGAGCGGGCACCTACGAGCAGTACTTC. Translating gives CASSRAGTYEQYF.

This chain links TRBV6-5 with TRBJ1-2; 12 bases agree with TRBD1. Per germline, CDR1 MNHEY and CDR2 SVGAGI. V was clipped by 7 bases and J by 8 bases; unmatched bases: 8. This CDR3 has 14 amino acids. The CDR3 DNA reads TGTGCCAGCACCCCGGGACAGGGGGCTGGGGGCTACACCTTC. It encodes CASTPGQGAGGYTF.

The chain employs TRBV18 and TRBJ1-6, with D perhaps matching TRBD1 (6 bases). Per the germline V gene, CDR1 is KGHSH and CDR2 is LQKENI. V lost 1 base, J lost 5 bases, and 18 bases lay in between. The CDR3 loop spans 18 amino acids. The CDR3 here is CASSPLPGTKVDNSPLHF. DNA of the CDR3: TGTGCCAGCTCACCACTACCCGGGACAAAGGTTGATAATTCACCCCTCCACTTT.

CDR3 nucleotide sequence: TGTGCCAGCAGCTTGGGGACAGGGAATTGGGAGACCCAGTACTTC. This encodes CASSLGTGNWETQYF. This rearrangement joins TRBV7-9 to TRBJ2-5, with 9 positions matching TRBD1. The CDR3 totals 15 residues. Germline CDR1 reads SEHNR; CDR2 reads FQNEAQ (reference sequence). J lost 5 bases, V lost 3 bases, and 7 bases had no gene match.

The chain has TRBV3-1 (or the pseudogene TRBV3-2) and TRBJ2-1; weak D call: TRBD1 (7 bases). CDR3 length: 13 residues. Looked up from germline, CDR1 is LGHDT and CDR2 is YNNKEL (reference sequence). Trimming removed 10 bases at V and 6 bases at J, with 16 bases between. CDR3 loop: CATRGAWFNEQFF. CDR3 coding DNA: TGTGCCACCAGGGGGGCCTGGTTCAATGAGCAGTTCTTC.